One sample yielded the 21 T cell receptor beta chains listed below, sequenced in a study of T cell responses to AZD1222 COVID-19 vaccine. The method was immunoSEQ multiplex PCR; TCRdb's version includes in-frame clones alone and lacks a portion of them. The sample contains more than 110,000 clones, 90% to 95% of which appear only once. The starting material was peripheral blood, obtained on day 0 of AZD1222 vaccination. The receptors here all came from an adult in good health.

This sequence joins TRBV18 and TRBJ1-2; 7 nucleotides line up with TRBD1. The CDR3 covers 16 residues. Germline V gene data show CDR1 as KGHSH and CDR2 as LQKENI. The junction had 9 bases not matched to a gene; V was cut back by 2 bases and J by 3 bases. For the CDR3, the DNA is TGTGCCAGCTCACCATTCGAGGGGGCAGGCCACTATGGCTACACCTTC. Translating gives CASSPFEGAGHYGYTF.

This clone has a single count. This chain uses TRBV5-8 with TRBJ1-1; no reliable D call. Germline V gene lookup returns CDR1 SGHTS and CDR2 YDEGEE. Trimming cost V 1 base and J 10 bases, with 8 bases left between them. The CDR3 consists of 11 residues. The DNA of the CDR3 is TGTGCCAGCAGCTTGTCGATGGGAGCTTTCTTT. Its protein product is CASSLSMGAFF.

The gene calls are TRBV6-5 and TRBJ1-1; D unresolved. CDR1 is MNHEY, CDR2 SVGAGI, per germline. This CDR3 has 10 amino acids. Trimming pared 6 bases from V and 12 bases from J, leaving 11 bases between. The CDR3 sequence is CASSDELTFF. The CDR3 DNA sequence: TGTGCCAGCAGCGACGAACTAACTTTCTTT.

The CDR3: CASSLIPRGNTEAFF. The CDR3 DNA sequence: TGTGCCAGCAGCTTGATCCCTCGGGGGAACACTGAAGCTTTCTTT. The genes are TRBV7-2 and TRBJ1-1, with D unresolved. Germline CDR1 reads SGHTA; CDR2 reads FQGNSA. Trimming stripped 3 bases from V and 1 base from J, with 12 bases between. This CDR3 has 15 amino acids.

The rearrangement uses TRBV2 and TRBJ1-4; weak D call: TRBD1 (5 bases). CDR3 length: 13 residues. V lost 7 bases, J lost 7 bases, and 13 bases lay in between. CDR1 is SNHLY, CDR2 FYNNEI, per germline. In nucleotides, the CDR3 is TGTGCCAGCATGAGAGGGGTCTCTGAAAAACTGTTTTTT. It encodes CASMRGVSEKLFF.

DNA for the CDR3: TGTGCCAGCAGTGGGAAGGACAGTCTAACAGATACGCAGTATTTT. Its translation is CASSGKDSLTDTQYF. The chain couples TRBV6-1 to TRBJ2-3; tentative D call: TRBD1 (6 bases). V gave up 4 bases and J gave up 3 bases, with 14 bases separating them. Per the germline V gene, CDR1 is MNHNS and CDR2 is SASEGT. CDR3 length: 15 amino acids.

The rearrangement uses TRBV28 and TRBJ1-5; D is undetermined. The CDR3 sequence is 13 residues long. The ends were cut back, 4 bases at V and 12 bases at J, with 16 bases in the middle. The germline V gene has CDR1 MDHEN and CDR2 SYDVKM. The CDR3 DNA reads TGTGCCAGCAGTTCCTCACAAGAGGTTTTCCAGCATTTT. This gives the protein CASSSSQEVFQHF.

In this sample, this clone turned up once. The V gene is TRBV6-5, the J gene TRBJ2-1, with 11 bases fitting TRBD2. The J segment lost 6 bases and the V segment lost 8 bases, leaving 9 bases of the junction unmatched. The V gene's germline CDR1 is MNHEY and CDR2 SVGAGI. This CDR3 region has 15 residues. The CDR3: CASDSGTSGSNEQFF. CDR3 in DNA: TGTGCCAGCGATTCCGGGACTAGCGGCTCCAATGAGCAGTTCTTC.

The V and J genes are TRBV9 and TRBJ2-3; no reliable D call. V lost 3 bases and J lost 7, with 9 bases in between. Germline CDR1 is SGDLS and CDR2 is YYNGEE. This CDR3 spans 12 amino acids. DNA for the CDR3: TGTGCCAGCAGCGATAGCCGGAATACGCAGTATTTT. It translates to CASSDSRNTQYF.

The J gene is TRBJ2-1, the V gene TRBV9; no reliable D call. Trimming cost V 3 bases and J 0 bases, with 10 bases left between them. Germline V gene lookup returns CDR1 SGDLS and CDR2 YYNGEE. The CDR3 is 15 residues long. The CDR3 DNA is TGTGCCAGCAGCGCCCTACCTAGCTCCTACAATGAGCAGTTCTTC. Translating gives CASSALPSSYNEQFF. Drawing the rest from reference TRBV9 and TRBJ2-1, the complete variable domain is DSGVTQTPKHLITATGQRVTLRCSPRSGDLSVYWYQQSLDQGLQFLIQYYNGEERAKGNILERFSAQQFPDLHSELNLSSLELGDSALYFCASSALPSSYNEQFFGPGTRLTVL.

In the case of this clone: The sample has other DNA sequences that encode this CDR3 too. V gene TRBV12-3 or TRBV12-4 combines with J gene TRBJ1-1, with D perhaps TRBD1 (6 bases). V lost 3 bases and J lost 8, with 10 bases in between. The CDR3 spans 12 residues. The CDR3 reads CASSLAGTEAFF. The CDR3 nucleotides are TGTGCCAGCAGTTTGGCCGGGACAGAAGCTTTCTTT.

The chain combines TRBV7-9 with TRBJ1-5; D is undetermined. Per the germline V gene, CDR1 is SEHNR and CDR2 is FQNEAQ (reference sequence). This CDR3 region has 12 residues. Deletions cut 5 bases from V and 8 bases from J, with 10 bases between. The CDR3 here is CASSTDREPQHF. The CDR3 bases are TGTGCCAGCAGCACTGACCGAGAGCCCCAGCATTTT.

This rearrangement joins TRBV7-9 to TRBJ2-1, with a weak D call TRBD2 (7 bases). The CDR3 has 14 amino acids. The germline V and J ends were trimmed by 1 base and 10 bases, with 14 bases remaining between them. Germline-derived CDR1 and CDR2 are SEHNR and FQNEAQ (reference sequence). The CDR3 protein is CASSLGGGAREQFF. The DNA for the CDR3 is TGTGCCAGCAGCTTAGGTGGGGGGGCCCGGGAGCAGTTCTTC. Variable domain in full (rest from reference TRBV7-9 and TRBJ2-1): DTGVSQNPRHKITKRGQNVTFRCDPISEHNRLYWYRQTLGQGPEFLTYFQNEAQLEKSRLLSDRFSAERPKGSFSTLEIQRTEQGDSAMYLCASSLGGGAREQFFGPGTRLTVL.

J is TRBJ1-2 and V is TRBV6-5; no firm D call. Trimming stripped 7 bases from V and 4 bases from J, with 13 bases between. CDR1 and CDR2 (germline): MNHEY, SVGAGI. The CDR3 is 13 amino acids. The CDR3 DNA reads TGTGCCAGCACCGGAGACACAGTCTATGGCTACACCTTC. It encodes CASTGDTVYGYTF.

The chain is built from TRBV4-1 and TRBJ1-1; TRBD1 matches 8 bases. V was pared by 0 bases and J by 5 bases, with 8 bases of the junction left unmatched. The length of the CDR3 is 16 residues. Germline V CDR1 and CDR2: MGHRA, YSYEKL. The CDR3 spells CASSQDGGTGGTEAFF. The CDR3 DNA reads as TGCGCCAGCAGCCAAGATGGGGGAACAGGGGGAACTGAAGCTTTCTTT.

The chain combines TRBV4-2 with TRBJ1-5; D may be TRBD1 (5 bases). V lost 0 bases and J 1 base, leaving 19 bases between the germline ends. The CDR3 extends over 19 amino acids. Germline CDR1 reads LGHNA; CDR2 reads YNFKEQ. The CDR3 nucleotides read TGTGCCAGCAGCCAAGATGGGTGGCAGGGTATATCGAGCAATCAGCCCCAGCATTTT. Residues: CASSQDGWQGISSNQPQHF.

The J gene is TRBJ2-5, the V gene TRBV2; 10 positions match TRBD1. From germline, CDR1 is SNHLY and CDR2 FYNNEI. The CDR3 length is 17 residues. V dropped 7 bases and J dropped 0; count of bases not matched to a gene: 11. CDR3 nucleotide sequence: TGTGCCAGCAAGAGGTCCGCGGGACAGGGGTACCAAGAGACCCAGTACTTC. It is translated as CASKRSAGQGYQETQYF.

V gene TRBV19 combines with J gene TRBJ1-2; 7 bases map to TRBD1. Looked up from germline, CDR1 is LNHDA and CDR2 is SQIVND (reference sequence). The junction had 8 bases not matched to a gene; V was cut back by 3 bases and J by 4 bases. This CDR3 has 15 amino acids. The CDR3 nucleotides read TGTGCCAGTAGTATCGGGGCGGGACAGAGCTATGGCTACACCTTC. Translation gives CASSIGAGQSYGYTF.

The V call is TRBV5-1, the J call TRBJ2-1, with a tentative D call TRBD2 (6 bases). The V gene's germline CDR1 is SGHRS and CDR2 YFSETQ. V shed 5 bases and J shed 1 base, with 16 bases lying between them. There are 16 residues in the CDR3. The CDR3 coding sequence is TGCGCCAGCAGTTTTGCTCTCGGGAGTTCCTACAATGAGCAGTTCTTC. It translates to CASSFALGSSYNEQFF.

The J gene is TRBJ1-5, the V gene TRBV3-1 (or the pseudogene TRBV3-2); D gene uncertain. There are 21 residues in the CDR3. CDR1 is LGHDT, CDR2 YNNKEL, per germline (reference sequence). Trimming cost V 0 bases and J 2 bases, with 26 bases left between them. CDR3 residues: CASSQDRHKGPVPAGNQPQHF. CDR3 in DNA: TGTGCCAGCAGCCAAGATCGCCATAAGGGTCCGGTCCCCGCGGGCAATCAGCCCCAGCATTTT.

V gene TRBV5-1 combines with J gene TRBJ2-7, with D unresolved. This CDR3 region has 13 residues. V lost 1 base to trimming and J lost 4 bases, with 9 bases between them. In germline, CDR1 is SGHRS, CDR2 YFSETQ. The CDR3 nucleotides are TGCGCCAGCAGCTTGTCAGGCATATACGAGCAGTACTTC. Encoded protein: CASSLSGIYEQYF.